This record concerns one T cell receptor beta chain sequence. As yet, its antigen is unknown. Some clones are missing from TCRdb's copy, which holds only in-frame ones; the method was immunoSEQ multiplex PCR. The sample carries 150,000 to 190,000 clones, 85% to 95% recorded once. This record comes from a study of T cell responses to AZD1222 COVID-19 vaccine. J was trimmed by 1 base and V by 4 bases; bases with no gene match: 9. The V gene's germline CDR1 is KGHSY and CDR2 FQNENV. This CDR3 region has 16 residues. Findings and caveats of the study: The number of AZD1222 recipients seropositive at baseline was only 6 or 7. Reportedly, nearly half the spike-specific TCRs target unmutated variant regions. Donors were largely white British and mainly female; clonal diversity was possibly underestimated.

It was second doses at about 4 or about 12 weeks that were pooled. The sequence was collected from an adult who received the AZD1222 COVID-19 vaccine. This material consisted of peripheral blood, taken 28 days after the second AZD1222 dose. The chain links TRBV16 to TRBJ1-2, with 7 positions matching TRBD1. The CDR3 here is CASSPSTGSHNYGYTF. The CDR3 bases are TGTGCCAGCAGCCCGTCGACAGGGTCCCATAACTATGGCTACACCTTC.